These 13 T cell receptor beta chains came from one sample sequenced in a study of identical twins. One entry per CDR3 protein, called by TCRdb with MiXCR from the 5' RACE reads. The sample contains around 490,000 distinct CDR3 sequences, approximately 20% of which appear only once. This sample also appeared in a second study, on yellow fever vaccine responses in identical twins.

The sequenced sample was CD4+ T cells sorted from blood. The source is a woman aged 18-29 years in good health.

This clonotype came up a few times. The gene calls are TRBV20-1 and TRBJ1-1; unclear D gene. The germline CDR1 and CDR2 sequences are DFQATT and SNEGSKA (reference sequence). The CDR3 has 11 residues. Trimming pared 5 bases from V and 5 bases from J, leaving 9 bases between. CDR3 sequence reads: CSAVHKTEAFF. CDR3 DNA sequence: TGCAGTGCTGTACACAAAACTGAAGCTTTCTTT.

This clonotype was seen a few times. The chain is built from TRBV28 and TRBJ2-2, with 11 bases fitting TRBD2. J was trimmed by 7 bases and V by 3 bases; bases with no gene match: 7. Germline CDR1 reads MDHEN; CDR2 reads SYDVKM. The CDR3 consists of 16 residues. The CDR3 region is CASSFLAGGALGELFF. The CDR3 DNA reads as TGTGCCAGCAGTTTTCTAGCGGGGGGCGCCCTCGGGGAGCTGTTTTTT.

The CDR3 nucleotides are TGTGCCAGCAGGCAGGCGAGTGAGCAGTTCTTC. Its translation: CASRQASEQFF. J is TRBJ2-1 and V is TRBV2; the D is unclear. CDR3 length: 11 residues. Germline CDR1 and CDR2: SNHLY and FYNNEI. With 6 bases removed from V and 9 bases from J, the gap between germline ends came to 9 bases.

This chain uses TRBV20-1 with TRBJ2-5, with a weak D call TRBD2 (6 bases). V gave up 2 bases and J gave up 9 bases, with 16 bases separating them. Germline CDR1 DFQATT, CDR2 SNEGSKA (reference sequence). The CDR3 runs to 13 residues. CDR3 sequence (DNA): TGCAGTGCTAGACTAGCGCGGCTAGGGGCCCAGTACTTC. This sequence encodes CSARLARLGAQYF.

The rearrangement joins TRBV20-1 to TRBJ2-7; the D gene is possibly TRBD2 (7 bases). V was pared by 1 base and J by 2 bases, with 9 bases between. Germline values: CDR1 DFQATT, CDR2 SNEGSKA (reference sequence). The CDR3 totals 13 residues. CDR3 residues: CSARGGGAYEQYV. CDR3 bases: TGCAGTGCTAGAGGCGGGGGCGCCTACGAGCAGTACGTC.

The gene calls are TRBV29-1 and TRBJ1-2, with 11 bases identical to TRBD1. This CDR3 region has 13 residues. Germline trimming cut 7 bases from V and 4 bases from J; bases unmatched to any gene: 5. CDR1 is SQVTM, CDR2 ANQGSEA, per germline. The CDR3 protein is CSAQDRGPYGYTF. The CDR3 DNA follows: TGCAGCGCCCAGGACAGGGGGCCCTATGGCTACACCTTC.

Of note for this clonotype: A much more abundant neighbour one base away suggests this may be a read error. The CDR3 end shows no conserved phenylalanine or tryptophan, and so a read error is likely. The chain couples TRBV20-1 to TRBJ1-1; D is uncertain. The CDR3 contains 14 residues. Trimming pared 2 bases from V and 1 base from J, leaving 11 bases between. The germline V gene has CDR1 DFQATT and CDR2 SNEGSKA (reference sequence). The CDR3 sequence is CSARSAAWNTEAFS. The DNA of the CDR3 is TGCAGTGCTAGATCGGCGGCGTGGAACACTGAAGCTTTCTCT.

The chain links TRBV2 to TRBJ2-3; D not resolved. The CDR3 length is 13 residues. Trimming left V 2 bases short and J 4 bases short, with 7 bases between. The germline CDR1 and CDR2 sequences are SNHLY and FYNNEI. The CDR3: CASSEIPADTQYF. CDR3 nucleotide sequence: TGTGCCAGCAGTGAAATTCCGGCAGATACGCAGTATTTT. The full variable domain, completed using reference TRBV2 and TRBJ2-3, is EPEVTQTPSHQVTQMGQEVILRCVPISNHLYFYWYRQILGQKVEFLVSFYNNEISEKSEIFDDQFSVERPDGSNFTLKIRSTKLEDSAMYFCASSEIPADTQYFGPGTRLTVL.

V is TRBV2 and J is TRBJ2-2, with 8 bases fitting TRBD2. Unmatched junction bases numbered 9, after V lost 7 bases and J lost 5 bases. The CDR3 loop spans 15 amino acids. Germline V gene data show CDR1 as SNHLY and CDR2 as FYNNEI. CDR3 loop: CASTPRPGGTGELFF. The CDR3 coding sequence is TGTGCCAGCACCCCAAGGCCGGGAGGGACCGGGGAGCTGTTTTTT. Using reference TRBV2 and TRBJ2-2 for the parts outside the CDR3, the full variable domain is EPEVTQTPSHQVTQMGQEVILRCVPISNHLYFYWYRQILGQKVEFLVSFYNNEISEKSEIFDDQFSVERPDGSNFTLKIRSTKLEDSAMYFCASTPRPGGTGELFFGEGSRLTVL.

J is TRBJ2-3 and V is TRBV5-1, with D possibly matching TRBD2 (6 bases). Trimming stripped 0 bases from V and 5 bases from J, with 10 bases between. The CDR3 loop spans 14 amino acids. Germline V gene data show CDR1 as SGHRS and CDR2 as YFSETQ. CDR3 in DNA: TGCGCCAGCAGCTTGGCGGGAGCACAAGATACGCAGTATTTT. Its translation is CASSLAGAQDTQYF.

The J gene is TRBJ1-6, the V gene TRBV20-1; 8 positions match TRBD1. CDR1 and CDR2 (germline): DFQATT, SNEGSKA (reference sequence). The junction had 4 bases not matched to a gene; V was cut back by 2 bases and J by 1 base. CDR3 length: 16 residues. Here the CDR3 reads CSARRTGRSYNSPLHF. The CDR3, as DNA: TGCAGTGCTAGACGGACAGGGAGGTCCTATAATTCACCCCTCCACTTT.

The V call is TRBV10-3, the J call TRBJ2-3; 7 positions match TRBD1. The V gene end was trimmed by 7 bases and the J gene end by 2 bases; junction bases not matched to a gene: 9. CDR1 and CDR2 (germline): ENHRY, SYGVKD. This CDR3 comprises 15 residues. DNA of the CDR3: TGTGCCATCAAACAGGGGCCCCCTCCCACAGATACGCAGTATTTT. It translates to CAIKQGPPPTDTQYF.

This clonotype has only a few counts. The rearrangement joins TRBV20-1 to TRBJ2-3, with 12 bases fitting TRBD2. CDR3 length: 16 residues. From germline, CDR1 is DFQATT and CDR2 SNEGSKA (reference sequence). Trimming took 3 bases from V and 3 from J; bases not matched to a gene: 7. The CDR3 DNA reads TGCAGTGCTAGGGCTAGCGGGGGGGCCGGGACAGATACGCAGTATTTT. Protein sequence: CSARASGGAGTDTQYF.